Described below is a single T cell receptor (beta chain) sequence and its context. This entry comes from a study of T cell responses to AZD1222 COVID-19 vaccine. Data came from immunoSEQ multiplex PCR; TCRdb stores just in-frame clones and leaves some out. Among about 99,000 clones listed, roughly 89% were seen once. This CDR3 has 14 amino acids. The ends were cut back, 5 bases at V and 1 base at J, with 11 bases in the middle. Per germline, CDR1 SGHTA and CDR2 FQGNSA. The sequence was obtained from an adult in good health. This material consisted of peripheral blood, taken on day 0 of AZD1222 vaccination. The chain carries TRBV7-2 and TRBJ2-5, with D tentatively TRBD1 (5 bases). The CDR3 DNA reads as TGTGCCAGCAGCATCGGCAGGGCCCAAGAGACCCAGTACTTC. It encodes CASSIGRAQETQYF.